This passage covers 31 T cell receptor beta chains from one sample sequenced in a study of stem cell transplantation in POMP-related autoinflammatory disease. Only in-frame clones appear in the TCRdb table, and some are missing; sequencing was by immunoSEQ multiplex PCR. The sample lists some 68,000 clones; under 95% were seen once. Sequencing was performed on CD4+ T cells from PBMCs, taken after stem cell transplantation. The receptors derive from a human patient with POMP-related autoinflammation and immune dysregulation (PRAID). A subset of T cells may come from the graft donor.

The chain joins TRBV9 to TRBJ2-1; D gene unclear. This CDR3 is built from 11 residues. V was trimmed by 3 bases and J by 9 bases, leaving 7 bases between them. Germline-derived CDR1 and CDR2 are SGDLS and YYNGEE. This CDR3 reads CASSGDGEQFF. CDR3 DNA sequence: TGTGCCAGCAGCGGAGATGGTGAGCAGTTCTTC.

In nucleotides, the CDR3 is TGCGCCAGCAGCCAAGAGGGGATGGGTGGCTACACCTTC. It translates to CASSQEGMGGYTF. The rearrangement links TRBV4-1 to TRBJ1-2; D gene ambiguous. V lost 0 bases, J lost 7 bases, and 9 bases lay in between. Germline-derived CDR1 and CDR2 are MGHRA and YSYEKL. The CDR3 loop spans 13 amino acids.

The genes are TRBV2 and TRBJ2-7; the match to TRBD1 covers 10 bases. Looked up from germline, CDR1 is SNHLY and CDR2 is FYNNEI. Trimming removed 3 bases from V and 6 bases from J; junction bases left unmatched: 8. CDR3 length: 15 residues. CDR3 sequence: CASSDGGTGEGEQYV. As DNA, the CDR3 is TGTGCCAGCAGTGATGGGGGGACAGGGGAAGGCGAGCAGTACGTC.

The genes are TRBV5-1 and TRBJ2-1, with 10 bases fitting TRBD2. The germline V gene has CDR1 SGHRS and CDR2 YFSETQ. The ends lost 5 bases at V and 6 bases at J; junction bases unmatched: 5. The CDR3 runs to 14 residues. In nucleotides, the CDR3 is TGCGCCAGCAGAAAGGTAGCGGGAGGCAATGAGCAGTTCTTC. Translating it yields CASRKVAGGNEQFF.

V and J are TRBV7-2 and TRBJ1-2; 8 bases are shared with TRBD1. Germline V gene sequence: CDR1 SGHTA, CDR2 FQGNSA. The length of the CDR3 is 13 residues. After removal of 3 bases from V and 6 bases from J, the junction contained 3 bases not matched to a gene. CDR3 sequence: CASSFRGRDGYTF. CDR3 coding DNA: TGTGCCAGCAGCTTCAGGGGGCGCGATGGCTACACCTTC. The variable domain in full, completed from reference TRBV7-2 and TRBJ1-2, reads GAGVSQSPSNKVTEKGKDVELRCDPISGHTALYWYRQSLGQGLEFLIYFQGNSAPDKSGLPSDRFSAERTGGSVSTLTIQRTQQEDSAVYLCASSFRGRDGYTFGSGTRLTVV.

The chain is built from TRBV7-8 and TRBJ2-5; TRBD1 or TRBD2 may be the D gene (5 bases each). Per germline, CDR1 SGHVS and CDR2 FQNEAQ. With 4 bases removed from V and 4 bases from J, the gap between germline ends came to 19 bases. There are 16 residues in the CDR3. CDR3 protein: CASSSTWTTGAETQYF. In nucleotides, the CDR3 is TGTGCCAGCAGCTCCACTTGGACAACCGGGGCAGAGACCCAGTACTTC.

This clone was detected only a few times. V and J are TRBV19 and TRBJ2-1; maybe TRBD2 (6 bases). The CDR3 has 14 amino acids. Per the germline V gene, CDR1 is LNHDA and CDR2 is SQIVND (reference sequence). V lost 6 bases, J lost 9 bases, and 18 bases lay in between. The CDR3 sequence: CASSTRGIPGEQFF. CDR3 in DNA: TGTGCCAGTAGCACACGGGGGATCCCCGGTGAGCAGTTCTTC.

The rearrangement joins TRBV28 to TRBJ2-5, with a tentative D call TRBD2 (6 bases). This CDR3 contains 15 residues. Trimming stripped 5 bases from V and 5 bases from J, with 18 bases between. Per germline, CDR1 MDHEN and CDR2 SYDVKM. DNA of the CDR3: TGTGCCAGCAGTCCGCCCGGGGGACTGGGCGAGACCCAGTACTTC. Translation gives CASSPPGGLGETQYF.

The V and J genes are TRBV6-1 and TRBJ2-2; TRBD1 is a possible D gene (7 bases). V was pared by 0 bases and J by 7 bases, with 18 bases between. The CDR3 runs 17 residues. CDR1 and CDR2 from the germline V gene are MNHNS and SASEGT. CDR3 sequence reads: CASSEAPTGRDVGELFF. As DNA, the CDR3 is TGTGCCAGCAGTGAAGCGCCGACAGGGCGGGATGTCGGGGAGCTGTTTTTT.

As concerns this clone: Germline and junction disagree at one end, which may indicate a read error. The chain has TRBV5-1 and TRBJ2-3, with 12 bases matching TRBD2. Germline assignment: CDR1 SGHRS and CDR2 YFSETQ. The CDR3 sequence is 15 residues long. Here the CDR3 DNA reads TGCACCAGCAGCTTGGGGACTAGCGGGCCCGATACGCAGTATTTT. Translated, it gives CTSSLGTSGPDTQYF.

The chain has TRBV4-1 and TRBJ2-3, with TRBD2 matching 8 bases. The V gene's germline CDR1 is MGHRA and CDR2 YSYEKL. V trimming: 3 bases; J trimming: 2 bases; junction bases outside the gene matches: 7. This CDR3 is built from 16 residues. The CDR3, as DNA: TGCGCCAGCAGCCAGGGCATAGCGGGGCCCACAGATACGCAGTATTTT. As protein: CASSQGIAGPTDTQYF.

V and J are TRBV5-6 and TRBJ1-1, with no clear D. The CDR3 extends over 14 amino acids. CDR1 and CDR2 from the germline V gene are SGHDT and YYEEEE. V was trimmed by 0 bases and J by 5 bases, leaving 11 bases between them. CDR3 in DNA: TGTGCCAGCAGCTTGGCGGGAAGGAGGACTGAAGCTTTCTTT. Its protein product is CASSLAGRRTEAFF. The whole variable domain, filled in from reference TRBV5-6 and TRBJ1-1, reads DAGVTQSPTHLIKTRGQQVTLRCSPKSGHDTVSWYQQALGQGPQFIFQYYEEEERQRGNFPDRFSGHQFPNYSSELNVNALLLGDSALYLCASSLAGRRTEAFFGQGTRLTVV.

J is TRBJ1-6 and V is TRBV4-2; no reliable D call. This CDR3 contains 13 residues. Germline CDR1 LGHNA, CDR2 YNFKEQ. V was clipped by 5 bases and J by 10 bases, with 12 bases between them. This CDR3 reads CASSTRAGSPLHF. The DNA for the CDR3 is TGTGCCAGCAGCACTCGGGCCGGGTCACCCCTCCACTTT.

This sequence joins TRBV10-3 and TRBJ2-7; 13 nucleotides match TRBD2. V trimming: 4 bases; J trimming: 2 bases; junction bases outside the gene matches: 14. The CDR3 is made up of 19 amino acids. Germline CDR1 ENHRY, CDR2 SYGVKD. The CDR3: CAISATFLLGTSGTYEQYF. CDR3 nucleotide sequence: TGTGCCATCAGTGCGACCTTCCTACTCGGGACTAGCGGGACCTACGAGCAGTACTTC.

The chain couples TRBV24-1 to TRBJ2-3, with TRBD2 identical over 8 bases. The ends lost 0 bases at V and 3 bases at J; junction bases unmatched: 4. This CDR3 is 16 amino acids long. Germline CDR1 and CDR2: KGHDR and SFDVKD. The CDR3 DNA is TGTGCCACCAGTGATTTGAGCGGGAGTGCGACAGATACGCAGTATTTT. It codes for CATSDLSGSATDTQYF.

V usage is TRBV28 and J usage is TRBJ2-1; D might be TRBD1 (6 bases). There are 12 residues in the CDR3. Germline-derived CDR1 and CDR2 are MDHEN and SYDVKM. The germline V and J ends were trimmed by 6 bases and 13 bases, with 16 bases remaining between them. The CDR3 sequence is CASRAGTTGQFF. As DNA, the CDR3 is TGTGCCAGCAGGGCCGGGACAACTGGTCAGTTCTTC.

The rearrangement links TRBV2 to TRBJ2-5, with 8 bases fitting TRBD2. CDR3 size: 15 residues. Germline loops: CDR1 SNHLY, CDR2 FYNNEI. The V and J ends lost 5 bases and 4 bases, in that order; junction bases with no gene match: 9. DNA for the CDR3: TGTGCCAGCAGTCCTCGGACTAGCTGGGGAGAGACCCAGTACTTC. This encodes CASSPRTSWGETQYF.

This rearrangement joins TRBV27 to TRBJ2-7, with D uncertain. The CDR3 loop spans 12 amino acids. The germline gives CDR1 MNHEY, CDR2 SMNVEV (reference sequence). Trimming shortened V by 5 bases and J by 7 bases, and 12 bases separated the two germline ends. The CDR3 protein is CASSPSGREQYF. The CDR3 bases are TGTGCCAGCAGTCCAAGTGGTCGGGAGCAGTACTTC.

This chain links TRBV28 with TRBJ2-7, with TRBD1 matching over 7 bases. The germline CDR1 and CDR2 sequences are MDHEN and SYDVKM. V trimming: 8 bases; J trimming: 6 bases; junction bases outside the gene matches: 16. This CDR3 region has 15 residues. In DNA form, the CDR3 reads TGTGCCAGCCGGACACAGGGGATTCTTTTGAGCGAGCAGTACGTC. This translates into CASRTQGILLSEQYV.

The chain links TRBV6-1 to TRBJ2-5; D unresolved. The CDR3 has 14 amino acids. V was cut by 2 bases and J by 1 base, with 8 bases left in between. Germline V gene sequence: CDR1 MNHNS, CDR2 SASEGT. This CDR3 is CASSELPSQETQYF. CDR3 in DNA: TGTGCCAGCAGTGAATTACCAAGCCAAGAGACCCAGTACTTC.

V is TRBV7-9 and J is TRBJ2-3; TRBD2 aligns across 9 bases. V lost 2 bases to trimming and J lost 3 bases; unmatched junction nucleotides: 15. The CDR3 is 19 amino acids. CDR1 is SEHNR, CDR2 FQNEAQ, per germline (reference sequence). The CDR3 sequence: CASSLSFGGGAVRTDTQYF. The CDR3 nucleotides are TGTGCCAGCAGCTTATCATTCGGCGGGGGGGCCGTCAGAACAGATACGCAGTATTTT.

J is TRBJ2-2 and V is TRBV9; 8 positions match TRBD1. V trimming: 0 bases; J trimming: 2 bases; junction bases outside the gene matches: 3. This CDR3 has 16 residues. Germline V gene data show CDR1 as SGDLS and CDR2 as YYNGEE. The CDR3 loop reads CASSVGPGGNTGELFF. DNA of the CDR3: TGTGCCAGCAGCGTAGGCCCAGGGGGCAACACCGGGGAGCTGTTTTTT.

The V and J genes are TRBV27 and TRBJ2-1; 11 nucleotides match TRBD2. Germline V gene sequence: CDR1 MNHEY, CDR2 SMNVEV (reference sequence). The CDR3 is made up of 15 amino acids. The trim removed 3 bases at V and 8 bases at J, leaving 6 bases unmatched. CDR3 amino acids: CASSFVSGGVYEQFF. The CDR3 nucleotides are TGTGCCAGCAGTTTCGTTAGCGGGGGGGTCTATGAGCAGTTCTTC.

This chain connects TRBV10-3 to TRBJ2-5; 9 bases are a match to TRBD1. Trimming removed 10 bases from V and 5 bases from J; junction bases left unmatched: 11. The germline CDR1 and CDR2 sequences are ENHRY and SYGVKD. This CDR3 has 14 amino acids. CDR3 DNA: TGTGCCACCTCTACGACAGGGGGAGGGGAGACCCAGTACTTC. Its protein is CATSTTGGGETQYF.

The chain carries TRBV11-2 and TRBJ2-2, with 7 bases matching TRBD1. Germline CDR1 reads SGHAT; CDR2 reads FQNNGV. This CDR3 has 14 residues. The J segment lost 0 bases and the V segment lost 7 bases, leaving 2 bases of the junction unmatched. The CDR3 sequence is CASKTGPNTGELFF. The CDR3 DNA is TGTGCCAGCAAGACAGGGCCGAACACCGGGGAGCTGTTTTTT.

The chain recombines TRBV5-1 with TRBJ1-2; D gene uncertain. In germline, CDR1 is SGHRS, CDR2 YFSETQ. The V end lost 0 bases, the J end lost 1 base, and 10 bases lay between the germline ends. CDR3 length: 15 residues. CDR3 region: CASSLGHSLNYGYTF. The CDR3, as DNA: TGCGCCAGCAGCTTGGGACACAGCCTTAACTATGGCTACACCTTC.

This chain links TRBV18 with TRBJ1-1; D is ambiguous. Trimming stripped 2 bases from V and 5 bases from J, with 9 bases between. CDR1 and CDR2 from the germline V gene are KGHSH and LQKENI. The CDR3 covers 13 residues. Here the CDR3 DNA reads TGTGCCAGCTCACCAAACAGAGAAACTGAAGCTTTCTTT. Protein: CASSPNRETEAFF.

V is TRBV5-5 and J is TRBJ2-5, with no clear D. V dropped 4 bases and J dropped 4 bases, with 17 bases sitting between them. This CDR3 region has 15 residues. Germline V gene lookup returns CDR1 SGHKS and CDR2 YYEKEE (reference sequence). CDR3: CASSTDPSRGETQYF. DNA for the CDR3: TGTGCCAGCAGCACCGACCCGTCTCGAGGAGAGACCCAGTACTTC. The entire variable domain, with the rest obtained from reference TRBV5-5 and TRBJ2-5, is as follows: DAGVTQSPTHLIKTRGQQVTLRCSPISGHKSVSWYQQVLGQGPQFIFQYYEKEERGRGNFPDRFSARQFPNYSSELNVNALLLGDSALYLCASSTDPSRGETQYFGPGTRLLVL.

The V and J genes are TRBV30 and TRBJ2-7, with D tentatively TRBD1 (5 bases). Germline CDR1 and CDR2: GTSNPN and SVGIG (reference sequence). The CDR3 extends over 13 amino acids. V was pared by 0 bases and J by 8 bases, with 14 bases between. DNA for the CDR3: TGTGCCTGGAGTGTACGCTATAGGGGTAAGCAGTACTTC. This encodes CAWSVRYRGKQYF. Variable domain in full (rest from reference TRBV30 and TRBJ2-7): SQTIHQWPATLVQPVGSPLSLECTVEGTSNPNLYWYRQAAGRGLQLLFYSVGIGQISSEVPQNLSASRPQDRQFILSSKKLLLSDSGFYLCAWSVRYRGKQYFGPGTRLTVT.

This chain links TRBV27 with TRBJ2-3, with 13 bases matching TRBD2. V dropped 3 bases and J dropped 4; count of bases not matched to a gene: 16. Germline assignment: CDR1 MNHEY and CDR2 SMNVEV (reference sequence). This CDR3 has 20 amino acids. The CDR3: CASSLLVRRLAGGPPDTQYF. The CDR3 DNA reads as TGTGCCAGCAGTTTGCTGGTGCGTAGACTAGCGGGAGGCCCGCCAGATACGCAGTATTTT.

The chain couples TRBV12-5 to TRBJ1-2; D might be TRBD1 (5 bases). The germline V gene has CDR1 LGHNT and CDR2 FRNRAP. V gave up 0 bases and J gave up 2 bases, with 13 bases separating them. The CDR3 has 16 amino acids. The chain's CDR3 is CASGLVYQGVNYGYTF. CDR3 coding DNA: TGTGCTAGTGGTTTGGTCTACCAGGGAGTAAACTATGGCTACACCTTC.